These T cell receptor beta chains were read from a single sample in a study of cytomegalovirus exposure and HLA in healthy donors. Sequenced by immunoSEQ multiplex PCR; TCRdb stores in-frame clones only, minus some. The profile covers 200,000 to 250,000 clones, with about 80% appearing a single time and about 14% taken by the ten largest. Sequencing was performed on PBMCs. These TCRs come from a man between 40 and 49 years old in good health and CMV-seronegative. CDR3s include the opening cysteine and the closing phenylalanine or tryptophan. D genes are given only for firm matches. Not every row has a clone size; where given, it reads once, few, many or a size class.

.	TRBV7-6	.	TRBJ2-3	CASSLSTDTQYF	TGTGCCAGCAGCCTTAGCACAGATACGCAGTATTTT
.	TRBV5-5	.	TRBJ1-6	CASSSAEANIYNSPLHF	TGTGCCAGCAGCTCTGCGGAAGCCAATATCTATAATTCACCCCTCCACTTT
.	TRBV7-9	.	TRBJ1-2	CASSLSGFYGYTF	TGTGCCAGCAGCTTATCCGGTTTCTATGGCTACACCTTC
.	TRBV6-4	.	TRBJ1-1	CASSEKAGTWNTEAFF	TGTGCCAGCAGTGAAAAGGCGGGCACCTGGAACACTGAAGCTTTCTTT
TRBD2	TRBV5-1	.	TRBJ2-3	CASGRLAGGADTQYF	TGCGCCAGCGGGAGACTAGCGGGAGGGGCAGATACGCAGTATTTT
.	TRBV27	.	TRBJ1-6	CASRLGGVDNSPLHF	TGTGCCAGCAGGCTGGGAGGGGTAGATAATTCACCCCTCCACTTT
TRBD1	TRBV6-5	.	TRBJ1-4	CASSQYRGTNEKLFF	TGTGCCAGCAGTCAGTACAGGGGAACTAATGAAAAACTGTTTTTT
.	TRBV6-1	.	TRBJ2-7	CASSELSYEQYF	TGTGCCAGCAGTGAACTCTCCTACGAGCAGTACTTC
TRBD2	TRBV5-6	once	TRBJ2-7	CASSLEPGGSYEQYF	TGTGCCAGCAGCTTGGAGCCGGGGGGTTCCTACGAGCAGTACTTC
TRBD1	TRBV7-2	once	TRBJ2-5	CASSQDRAETQYF	TGTGCCAGCAGCCAAGACAGGGCTGAGACCCAGTACTTC
.	TRBV7-2	.	TRBJ2-2	CASSLTSDTGELFF	TGTGCCAGCAGCTTAACGAGCGACACCGGGGAGCTGTTTTTT
.	TRBV4-1	.	TRBJ1-1	CASSQELVGEEAFF	TGCGCCAGCAGCCAAGAACTCGTCGGGGAGGAGGCTTTCTTT
.	TRBV9	.	TRBJ1-6	CASSARERDSPLHF	TGTGCCAGCAGCGCGAGGGAGAGAGATTCACCCCTCCACTTT
TRBD2	TRBV19	.	TRBJ2-1	CASSIVAGRYNEQFF	TGTGCCAGTAGTATTGTAGCGGGGAGATACAATGAGCAGTTCTTC
TRBD1	TRBV7-2	.	TRBJ2-1	CASSLSGTGGQNEQFF	TGTGCCAGCAGCTTATCCGGGACAGGGGGCCAAAATGAGCAGTTCTTC
.	TRBV19	.	TRBJ2-3	CASAGHYTDTQYF	TGTGCCAGCGCGGGGCACTACACAGATACGCAGTATTTT
TRBD1	TRBV18	few	TRBJ1-2	CASSPTGGTGSLYGYTF	TGTGCCAGCTCACCAACAGGGGGCACCGGGTCCCTCTATGGCTACACCTTC
.	TRBV19	.	TRBJ1-5	CASSIEGSQPQHF	TGTGCCAGTAGTATCGAGGGCAGTCAGCCCCAGCATTTT
TRBD1	TRBV5-4	few	TRBJ1-1	CASRHRQGLTEAFF	TGTGCCAGCAGACACAGACAGGGGTTAACTGAAGCTTTCTTT
TRBD1	TRBV2	.	TRBJ1-1	CASSLDRGGNGVEAFF	TGTGCCAGCAGTCTGGACAGGGGAGGGAACGGGGTTGAAGCTTTCTTT
.	TRBV2	.	TRBJ1-1	CASSVEYSNTEAFF	TGTGCCAGCAGTGTTGAATACTCGAACACTGAAGCTTTCTTT
TRBD1	TRBV10-3	.	TRBJ2-5	CAIRGQDNQETQYF	TGTGCCATCAGGGGACAGGACAACCAAGAGACCCAGTACTTC
.	TRBV2	.	TRBJ2-1	CASSVGRGTYNEQFF	TGTGCCAGCAGTGTTGGGCGGGGCACCTACAATGAGCAGTTCTTC
TRBD1	TRBV27	.	TRBJ2-7	CASRGQGSTYEQYF	TGTGCCAGCAGGGGACAGGGGAGCACCTACGAGCAGTACTTC
TRBD1	TRBV10-3	.	TRBJ2-7	CAVTGTGGITYEQYF	TGTGCCGTGACCGGGACAGGGGGTATCACCTACGAGCAGTACTTC
.	TRBV18	.	TRBJ2-7	CASSPGGLDEQYF	TGTGCCAGCTCACCCGGGGGGCTGGACGAGCAGTACTTC
.	TRBV5-1	.	TRBJ2-5	CASSGAGRQETQYF	TGCGCCAGCAGCGGGGCAGGGAGGCAAGAGACCCAGTACTTC
TRBD1	TRBV9	.	TRBJ1-1	CASSVDDRANTEAFF	TGTGCCAGCAGCGTAGATGACAGGGCGAACACTGAAGCTTTCTTT
TRBD1	TRBV7-9	.	TRBJ2-7	CASSPRGQGAYEQYF	TGTGCCAGCAGCCCCCGGGGACAGGGGGCGTACGAGCAGTACTTC
TRBD1	TRBV7-8	.	TRBJ2-1	CASSPRQGGEQFF	TGTGCCAGCAGCCCTCGACAGGGTGGGGAGCAGTTCTTC
TRBD1	TRBV5-6	.	TRBJ1-5	CASSMTGDSNQPQHF	TGTGCCAGCAGCATGACAGGGGATAGCAATCAGCCCCAGCATTTT
.	TRBV27	.	TRBJ2-5	CASSLNGGDETQYF	TGTGCCAGCAGTTTAAATGGGGGCGATGAGACCCAGTACTTC
.	TRBV6-4	.	TRBJ1-5	CAKRLSNQPQHF	TGTGCCAAACGCCTAAGCAATCAGCCCCAGCATTTT
.	TRBV6-5	once	TRBJ2-2	CASSSWGAGELFF	TGTGCCAGCTCGAGTTGGGGGGCCGGGGAGCTGTTTTTT
.	TRBV4-1	.	TRBJ1-3	CASSQVTTSPFGNTIYF	TGCGCCAGCAGCCAGGTTACTACATCCCCCTTTGGAAACACCATATATTTT
.	TRBV6-5	few	TRBJ1-5	CASSVVVFSNQPQHF	TGTGCCAGCAGCGTAGTAGTGTTTAGCAATCAGCCCCAGCATTTT
.	TRBV19	.	TRBJ2-7	CASSIRGSSYEQYF	TGTGCCAGTAGTATTCGGGGGAGCTCCTACGAGCAGTACTTC
.	TRBV6-5	few	TRBJ1-2	CASSSLYGYTF	TGTGCCAGCAGTTCCCTCTATGGCTACACCTTC
TRBD2	TRBV15	.	TRBJ2-7	CATSREGEGYEQYF	TGTGCCACCAGCAGAGAAGGGGAGGGTTACGAGCAGTACTTC
.	TRBV28	few	TRBJ1-3	CASSTGVPSGNTIYF	TGTGCCAGCAGTACCGGGGTGCCCTCCGGAAACACCATATATTTT
TRBD2	TRBV29-1	.	TRBJ2-7	CSVYTGTSGRAYEQYF	TGCAGCGTTTACACAGGAACTAGCGGGAGGGCTTACGAGCAGTACTTC
.	TRBV5-1	.	TRBJ1-1	CASSPGGVGNTEAFF	TGCGCCAGCAGCCCGGGAGGGGTTGGGAACACTGAAGCTTTCTTT
.	TRBV14	once	TRBJ1-3	CASSRFEGNTIYF	TGTGCCAGCAGCCGCTTCGAGGGAAACACCATATATTTT
TRBD1	TRBV9	.	TRBJ2-7	CASSGRDSLNLYEQYF	TGTGCCAGCAGCGGCCGGGACAGTCTGAACCTCTACGAGCAGTACTTC
.	TRBV27	.	TRBJ1-5	CASSSYRVDQPQHF	TGTGCCAGCAGTTCATACAGGGTAGACCAGCCCCAGCATTTT
.	TRBV5-1	.	TRBJ2-7	CASSSTQGYEQYF	TGCGCCAGCAGCTCGACGCAGGGGTACGAGCAGTACTTC
.	TRBV18	.	TRBJ1-5	CASSPSEPRSQPQHF	TGTGCCAGCTCACCAAGTGAGCCACGGAGTCAGCCCCAGCATTTT